The rows below give T cell receptor beta chains drawn from one sample of a study of breast tumors, draining lymph nodes, adjacent tissues. Using its own MiXCR run on the multiplex PCR reads, TCRdb lists one record per CDR3 protein. Among 20,000 to 25,000 distinct CDR3 sequences, around 55% were seen once, and the ten largest hold more than 13%. The sample taken for sequencing was breast tumor tissue. The receptor source for this set is a female donor with breast cancer. Some clones in this sample may be carry-over from other donors' samples. The CDR3 runs from the conserved cysteine through the conserved F or W. A D gene is named only where the DNA matches it firmly. Expanded clones are given a class, and other clones once, few, many or no size at all.

j_gene: TRBJ1-3
v_gene: TRBV6-6
abundance: .
d_gene: .
CDR3nt: TGTGCCAGCAGTCACGCGGGGGCTTCTGGAAACACCATATATTTT
CDR3aa: CASSHAGASGNTIYF

j_gene: TRBJ2-3
v_gene: TRBV7-3
abundance: large
d_gene: .
CDR3nt: TGTGCCAGCAGCTTATTCACGGCAGATACGCAGTATTTT
CDR3aa: CASSLFTADTQYF

j_gene: TRBJ1-5
v_gene: TRBV10-2
abundance: few
d_gene: .
CDR3nt: TGCGCCAGCAGTGAGTCGGGGTTAAATCAGCCCCAGCATTTT
CDR3aa: CASSESGLNQPQHF

j_gene: TRBJ1-2
v_gene: TRBV19
abundance: .
d_gene: .
CDR3nt: TGTGCCAGTAAGACAACCAACTATGGCTACACCTTC
CDR3aa: CASKTTNYGYTF

j_gene: TRBJ1-6
v_gene: TRBV20-1
abundance: once
d_gene: .
CDR3nt: TGCAGTGCTAGAGATCGGTCAGGGGATAATTCACCCCTCCACTTT
CDR3aa: CSARDRSGDNSPLHF

j_gene: TRBJ1-2
v_gene: TRBV5-1
abundance: many
d_gene: TRBD1
CDR3nt: TGCGCCAGCAGCTTGGGACAGGGCGTCTACGGCTGCACCTTC
CDR3aa: CASSLGQGVYGCTF

j_gene: TRBJ2-3
v_gene: TRBV7-2
abundance: .
d_gene: TRBD2
CDR3nt: TGTGCCAGCAGCCCTCTAGCGGGAGGGATCACAGATACGCAGTATTTT
CDR3aa: CASSPLAGGITDTQYF

j_gene: TRBJ1-2
v_gene: TRBV10-2
abundance: .
d_gene: TRBD1
CDR3nt: TGCGCCAGCAGTGGTTGGGGACAGACCTATGGCTACACCTTC
CDR3aa: CASSGWGQTYGYTF

j_gene: TRBJ1-4
v_gene: TRBV7-9
abundance: .
d_gene: .
CDR3nt: TGTGCCAGCAGATACGACTCAACTAATGAAAAACTGTTTTTT
CDR3aa: CASRYDSTNEKLFF

j_gene: TRBJ1-1
v_gene: TRBV5-1
abundance: many
d_gene: .
CDR3nt: TGCGCCAGCAGCTTCACATCTTTTAACACTGAAGCTTTCTTT
CDR3aa: CASSFTSFNTEAFF

j_gene: TRBJ2-2
v_gene: TRBV2
abundance: many
d_gene: TRBD2
CDR3nt: TGTGCCAGCAGCGGGAGGGGGGTAACCGGGGAGCTGTTTTTT
CDR3aa: CASSGRGVTGELFF